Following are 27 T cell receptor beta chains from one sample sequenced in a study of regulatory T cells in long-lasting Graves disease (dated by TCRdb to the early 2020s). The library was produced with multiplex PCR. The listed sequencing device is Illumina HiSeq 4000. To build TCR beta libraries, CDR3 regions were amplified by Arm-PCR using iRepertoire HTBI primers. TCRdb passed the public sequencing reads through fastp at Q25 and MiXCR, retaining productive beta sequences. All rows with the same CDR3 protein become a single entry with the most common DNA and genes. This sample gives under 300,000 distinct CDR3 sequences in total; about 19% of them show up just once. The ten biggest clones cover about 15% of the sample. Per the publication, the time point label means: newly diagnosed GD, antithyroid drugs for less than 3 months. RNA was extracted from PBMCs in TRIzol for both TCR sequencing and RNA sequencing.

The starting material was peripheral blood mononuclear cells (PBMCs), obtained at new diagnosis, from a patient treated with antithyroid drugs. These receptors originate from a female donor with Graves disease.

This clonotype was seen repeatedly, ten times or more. CDR3 in DNA: TGCAGTGCTAGCCCTGGACAGGGTGGAAACACCATATATTTT. Its translation: CSASPGQGGNTIYF. The V and J genes are TRBV20-1 and TRBJ1-3, with 8 bases lining up with TRBD1. With 3 bases clipped from V and 3 bases from J, the junction kept 4 bases outside the gene matches. This CDR3 has 14 amino acids. Looked up from germline, CDR1 is DFQATT and CDR2 is SNEGSKA (reference sequence).

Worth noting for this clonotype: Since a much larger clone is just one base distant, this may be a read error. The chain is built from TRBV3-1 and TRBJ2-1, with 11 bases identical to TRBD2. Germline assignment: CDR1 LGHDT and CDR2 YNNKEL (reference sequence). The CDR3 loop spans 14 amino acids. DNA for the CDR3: TGTGCCAGCAGCGATAGCGGGGGGGCCAATGAGCGGTTCTTC. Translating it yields CASSDSGGANERFF.

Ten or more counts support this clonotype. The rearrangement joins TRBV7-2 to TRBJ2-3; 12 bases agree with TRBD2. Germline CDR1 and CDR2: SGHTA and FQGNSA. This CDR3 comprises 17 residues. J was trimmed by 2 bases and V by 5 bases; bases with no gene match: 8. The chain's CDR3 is CASSPSGRAFPTDTQYF. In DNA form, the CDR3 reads TGTGCCAGCAGCCCTAGCGGGAGGGCTTTTCCCACAGATACGCAGTATTTT.

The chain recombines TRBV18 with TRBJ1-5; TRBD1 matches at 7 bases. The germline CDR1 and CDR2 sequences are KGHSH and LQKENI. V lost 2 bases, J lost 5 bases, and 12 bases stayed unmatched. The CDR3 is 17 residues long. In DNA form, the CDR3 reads TGTGCCAGCTCACCAGAAAGTTACAGGGGATGGGATCAGCCCCAGCATTTT. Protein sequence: CASSPESYRGWDQPQHF.

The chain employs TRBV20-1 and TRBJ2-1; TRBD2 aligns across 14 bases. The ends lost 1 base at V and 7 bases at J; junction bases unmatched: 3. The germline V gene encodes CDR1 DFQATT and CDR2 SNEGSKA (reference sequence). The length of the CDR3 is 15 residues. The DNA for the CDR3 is TGCAGTGCTAGAGCGACTAGCGGGGGGGTAAATGAGCAGTTCTTC. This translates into CSARATSGGVNEQFF.

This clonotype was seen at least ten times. The CDR3 loop is CASSMVPYEQYF. In DNA form, the CDR3 reads TGTGCCAGCTCAATGGTTCCCTACGAGCAGTACTTC. The rearrangement uses TRBV2 and TRBJ2-7; D is ambiguous. This CDR3 region has 12 residues. V gave up 8 bases and J gave up 2 bases, with 10 bases separating them. Germline assignment: CDR1 SNHLY and CDR2 FYNNEI. Full variable domain (rest looked up from reference TRBV2 and TRBJ2-7): EPEVTQTPSHQVTQMGQEVILRCVPISNHLYFYWYRQILGQKVEFLVSFYNNEISEKSEIFDDQFSVERPDGSNFTLKIRSTKLEDSAMYFCASSMVPYEQYFGPGTRLTVT.

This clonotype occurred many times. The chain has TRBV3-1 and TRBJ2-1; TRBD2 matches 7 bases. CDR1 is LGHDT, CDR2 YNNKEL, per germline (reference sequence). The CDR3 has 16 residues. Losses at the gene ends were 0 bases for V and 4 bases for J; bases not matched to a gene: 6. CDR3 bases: TGTGCCAGCAGCCAAGACCCTAGCGGTATTTACAATGAGCAGTTCTTC. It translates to CASSQDPSGIYNEQFF.

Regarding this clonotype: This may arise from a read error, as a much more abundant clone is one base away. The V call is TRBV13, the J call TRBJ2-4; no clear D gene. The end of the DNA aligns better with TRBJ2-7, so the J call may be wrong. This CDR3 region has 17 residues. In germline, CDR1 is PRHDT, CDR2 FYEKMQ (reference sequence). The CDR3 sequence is CASSLNPPAIRIYEQYF. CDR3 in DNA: TGTGCCAGCAGCTTAAATCCACCGGCAATTAGGATCTACGAGCAGTACTTC.

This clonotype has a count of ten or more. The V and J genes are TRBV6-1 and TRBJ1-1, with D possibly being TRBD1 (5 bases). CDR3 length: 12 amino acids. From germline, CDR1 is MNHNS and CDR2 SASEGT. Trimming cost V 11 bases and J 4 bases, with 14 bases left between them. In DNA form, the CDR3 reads TGTGCCTGCCGTCGGGGGGTCACTGAAGCTTTCTTT. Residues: CACRRGVTEAFF.

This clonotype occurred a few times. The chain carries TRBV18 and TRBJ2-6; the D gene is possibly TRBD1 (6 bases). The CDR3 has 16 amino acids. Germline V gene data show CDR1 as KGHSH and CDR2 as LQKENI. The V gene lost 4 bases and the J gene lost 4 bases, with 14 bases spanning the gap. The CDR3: CASSLPGAQGANVLTF. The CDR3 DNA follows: TGTGCCAGCTCACTCCCAGGGGCGCAGGGGGCCAACGTCCTGACTTTC.

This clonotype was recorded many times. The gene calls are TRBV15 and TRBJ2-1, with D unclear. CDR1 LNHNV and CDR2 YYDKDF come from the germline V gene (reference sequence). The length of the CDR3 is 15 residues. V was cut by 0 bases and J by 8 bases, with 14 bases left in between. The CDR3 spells CATSRERPPPHEQFF. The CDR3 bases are TGTGCCACCAGCAGAGAGAGACCCCCGCCGCATGAGCAGTTCTTC.

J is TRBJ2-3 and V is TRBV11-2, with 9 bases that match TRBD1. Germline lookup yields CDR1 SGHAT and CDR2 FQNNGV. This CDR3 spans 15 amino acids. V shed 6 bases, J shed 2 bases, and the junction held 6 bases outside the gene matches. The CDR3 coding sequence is TGTGCCAGCAGTCGACAGGGGGGCTTCACAGATACGCAGTATTTT. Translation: CASSRQGGFTDTQYF.

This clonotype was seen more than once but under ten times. CDR3 DNA sequence: TGTGCCAGCTTCAAGGGAACCACTAGCACAGATACGCAGTATTTT. Protein sequence: CASFKGTTSTDTQYF. The chain recombines TRBV5-8 with TRBJ2-3; D gene uncertain. V was clipped by 7 bases and J by 0 bases, with 15 bases between them. Germline CDR1 SGHTS, CDR2 YDEGEE. The CDR3 extends over 15 amino acids.

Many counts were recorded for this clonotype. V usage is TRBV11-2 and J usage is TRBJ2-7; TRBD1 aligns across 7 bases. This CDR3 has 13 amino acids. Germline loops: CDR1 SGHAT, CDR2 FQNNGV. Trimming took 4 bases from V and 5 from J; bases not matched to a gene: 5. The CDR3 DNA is TGTGCCAGCAGCTCGACAGGGAGCGACGAGCAGTACTTC. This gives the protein CASSSTGSDEQYF.

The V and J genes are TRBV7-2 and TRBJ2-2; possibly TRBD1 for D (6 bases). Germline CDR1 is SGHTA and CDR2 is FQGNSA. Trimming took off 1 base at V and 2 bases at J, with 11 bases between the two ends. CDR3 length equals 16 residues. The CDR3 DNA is TGTGCCAGCAGCTTAGAGACAGGCCCAAACACCGGGGAGCTGTTTTTT. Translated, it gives CASSLETGPNTGELFF.

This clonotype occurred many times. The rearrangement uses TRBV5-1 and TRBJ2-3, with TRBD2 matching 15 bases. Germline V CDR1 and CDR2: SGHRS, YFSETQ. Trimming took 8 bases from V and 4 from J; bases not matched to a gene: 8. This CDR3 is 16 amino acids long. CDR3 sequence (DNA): TGCGCCAGTAAGACCGGGACTAGCGGGGGGTCAGATACGCAGTATTTT. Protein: CASKTGTSGGSDTQYF.

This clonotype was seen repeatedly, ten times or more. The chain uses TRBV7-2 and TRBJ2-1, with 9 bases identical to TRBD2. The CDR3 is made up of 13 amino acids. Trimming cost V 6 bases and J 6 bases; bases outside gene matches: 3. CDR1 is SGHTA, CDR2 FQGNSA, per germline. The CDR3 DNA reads TGTGCCAGCAGACTAGCGGGTACCAATGAGCAGTTCTTC. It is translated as CASRLAGTNEQFF.

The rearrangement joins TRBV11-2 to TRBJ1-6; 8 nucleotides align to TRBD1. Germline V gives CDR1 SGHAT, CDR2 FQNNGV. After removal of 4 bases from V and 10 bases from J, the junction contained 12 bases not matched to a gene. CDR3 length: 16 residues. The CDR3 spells CASSSPGQAGGSPLHF. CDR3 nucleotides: TGTGCCAGCAGCTCCCCGGGACAGGCAGGGGGATCACCCCTCCACTTT. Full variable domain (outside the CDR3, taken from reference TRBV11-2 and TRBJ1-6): EAGVAQSPRYKIIEKRQSVAFWCNPISGHATLYWYQQILGQGPKLLIQFQNNGVVDDSQLPKDRFSAERLKGVDSTLKIQPAKLEDSAVYLCASSSPGQAGGSPLHFGNGTRLTVT.

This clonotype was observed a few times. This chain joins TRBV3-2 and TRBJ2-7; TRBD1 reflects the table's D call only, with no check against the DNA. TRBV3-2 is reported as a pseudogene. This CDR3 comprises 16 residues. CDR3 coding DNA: TGTGCCAGCAGCCAAGATCCTGTCAGGGGACCCTACGAGCAGTACTTC. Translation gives CASSQDPVRGPYEQYF.

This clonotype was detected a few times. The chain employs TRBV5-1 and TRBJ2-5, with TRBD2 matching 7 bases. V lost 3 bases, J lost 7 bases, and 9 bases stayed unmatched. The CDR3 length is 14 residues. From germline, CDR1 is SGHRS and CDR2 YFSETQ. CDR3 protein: CASSSGTNSGTQYF. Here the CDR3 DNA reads TGCGCCAGCAGCTCCGGGACTAATTCAGGGACCCAGTACTTC.

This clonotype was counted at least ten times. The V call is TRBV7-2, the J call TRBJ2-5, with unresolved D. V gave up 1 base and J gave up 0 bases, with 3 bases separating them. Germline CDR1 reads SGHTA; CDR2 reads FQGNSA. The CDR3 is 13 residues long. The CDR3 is CASSLVDQETQYF. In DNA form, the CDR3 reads TGTGCCAGCAGCTTAGTGGACCAAGAGACCCAGTACTTC.

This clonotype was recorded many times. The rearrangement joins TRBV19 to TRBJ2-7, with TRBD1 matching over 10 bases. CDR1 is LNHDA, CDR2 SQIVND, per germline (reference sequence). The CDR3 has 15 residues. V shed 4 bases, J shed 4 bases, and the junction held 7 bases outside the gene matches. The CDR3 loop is CASSSRDRGIYEQYF. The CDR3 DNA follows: TGTGCCAGTAGTAGCCGGGACAGGGGAATTTACGAGCAGTACTTC.

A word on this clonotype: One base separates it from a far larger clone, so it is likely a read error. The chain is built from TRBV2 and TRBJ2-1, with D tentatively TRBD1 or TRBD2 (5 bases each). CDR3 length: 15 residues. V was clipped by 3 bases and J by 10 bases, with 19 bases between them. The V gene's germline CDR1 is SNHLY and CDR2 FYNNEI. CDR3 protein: CASSDRDPSSYEQFF. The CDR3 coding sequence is TGTGCCAGCAGTGATCGGGACCCCTCATCCTACGAGCAGTTCTTC.

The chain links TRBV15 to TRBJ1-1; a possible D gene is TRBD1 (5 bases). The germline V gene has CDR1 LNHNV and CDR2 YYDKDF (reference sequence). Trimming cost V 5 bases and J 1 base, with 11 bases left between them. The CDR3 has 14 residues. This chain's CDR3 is CATSSSQGNTEAFF. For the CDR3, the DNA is TGTGCCACCAGCTCAAGCCAGGGGAACACTGAAGCTTTCTTT.

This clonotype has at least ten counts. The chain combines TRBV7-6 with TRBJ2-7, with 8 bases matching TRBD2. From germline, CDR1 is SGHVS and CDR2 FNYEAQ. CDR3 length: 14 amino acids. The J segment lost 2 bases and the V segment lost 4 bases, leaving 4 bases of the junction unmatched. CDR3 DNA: TGTGCCAGCAGCTGGAATAGCGGGACCTACGAGCAGTACTTC. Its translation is CASSWNSGTYEQYF.

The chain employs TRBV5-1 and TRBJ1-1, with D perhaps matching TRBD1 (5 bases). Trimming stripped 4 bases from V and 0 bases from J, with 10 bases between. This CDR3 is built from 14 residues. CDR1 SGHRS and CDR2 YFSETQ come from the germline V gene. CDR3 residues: CASSRDGMNTEAFF. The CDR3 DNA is TGCGCCAGCAGCCGGGACGGTATGAACACTGAAGCTTTCTTT.

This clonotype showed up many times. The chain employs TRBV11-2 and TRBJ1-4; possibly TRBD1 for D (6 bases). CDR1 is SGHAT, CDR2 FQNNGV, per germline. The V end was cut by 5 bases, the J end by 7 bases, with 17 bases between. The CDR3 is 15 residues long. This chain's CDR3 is CASSEKQGRGEKLFF. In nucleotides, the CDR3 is TGTGCCAGCAGCGAGAAACAGGGTCGGGGTGAAAAACTGTTTTTT.